This T cell receptor beta chain stems from a study of T cell repertoires in cytomegalovirus infection. Study information: Public signatures in TCR beta pointed to CMV infection and matching HLA type.

In its sample, this clonotype was seen a few times. Trimming stripped 0 bases from V and 3 bases from J, with 10 bases between. The CDR3 spans 15 residues. Germline V CDR1 and CDR2: SGHTA, FQGTGA. TCRdb itself ran the reads through MiXCR, one entry per CDR3 protein. The data show fewer than 550,000 distinct CDR3 sequences, about a third seen once. The receptor was isolated from a human donor in good health (CMV status not recorded). Some clones in this sample may be carry-over from other donors' samples. Sequenced material: PBMCs. The V gene is TRBV7-3, the J gene TRBJ2-3; tentative D call: TRBD2 (6 bases). The CDR3 loop reads CASSLTFGGTDTQYF. CDR3 sequence (DNA): TGTGCCAGCAGCTTAACGTTTGGGGGGACAGATACGCAGTATTTT. Full variable domain (remainder filled in from reference TRBV7-3 and TRBJ2-3): GAGVSQTPSNKVTEKGKYVELRCDPISGHTALYWYRQSLGQGPEFLIYFQGTGAADDSGLPNDRFFAVRPEGSVSTLKIQRTERGDSAVYLCASSLTFGGTDTQYFGPGTRLTVL.